A selection of T cell receptor beta chains follows, all from one sample in a study of a mutant IDH1 vaccine in newly diagnosed glioma. TCRdb keeps only in-frame clones here, not all; method: immunoSEQ multiplex PCR. The data hold 50,000 or so clones, with 80% to 90% observed a single time. Sequenced here: PBMCs, sampled from a glioma patient treated with radiotherapy, temozolomide or both. Receptor source: a man between 18 and 35 years old with glioma. CDR3s include the opening cysteine and the closing phenylalanine or tryptophan. D genes are given only for firm matches.

d_gene	v_gene	j_gene	CDR3aa
TRBD1	TRBV7-2	TRBJ2-7	CASSLLGQGSSYEQYF
NA	TRBV6-5	TRBJ2-3	CASNRGGGTDTQYF
NA	TRBV5-4	TRBJ1-1	CASRGGGDTEAFF
NA	TRBV9	TRBJ2-3	CASSRDRIITDTQYF
NA	TRBV19	TRBJ2-1	CASSIGGPNEQFF
NA	TRBV5-6	TRBJ1-4	CASSLGATNEKLFF
TRBD2	TRBV9	TRBJ2-5	CASSVGTSGLQETQYF
NA	TRBV5-1	TRBJ1-1	CASSLTDWGTEAFF
NA	TRBV7-2	TRBJ1-6	CASRYTQGYNSPLHF
NA	TRBV30	TRBJ1-6	CAWSVLSGNSPLHF
TRBD1	TRBV29-1	TRBJ1-5	CSVEVTGGLRHF
NA	TRBV30	TRBJ2-7	CAWSAGLSYEQYF
TRBD2	TRBV11-2	TRBJ2-7	CASSLAGLAGVSEQYF
TRBD2	TRBV2	TRBJ2-3	CASKRDGHTDTQYF
NA	TRBV10-3	TRBJ2-3	CAVSLANTDTQYF
NA	TRBV19	TRBJ2-7	CATTLGVEQYF
NA	TRBV30	TRBJ2-2	CAWRANRATGELFF
TRBD1	TRBV5-4	TRBJ1-6	CASSLTGVSYNSPLHF
NA	TRBV4-2	TRBJ1-2	CASSQDEAGSFYYGYTF
NA	TRBV7-6	TRBJ1-2	CASSDRQKDGYTF
TRBD2	TRBV18	TRBJ2-7	CASSPRTLAGAYEQYF
NA	TRBV9	TRBJ1-4	CASSKFSLGTNEKLFF
NA	TRBV9	TRBJ1-4	CASSTHGTLRGEKLFF
NA	TRBV30	TRBJ2-2	CAWSVLVQGTGELFF
NA	TRBV4-3	TRBJ1-2	CASSQSNFRLSYTF
TRBD2	TRBV6-1	TRBJ2-1	CASSEAIRLAGMDEQFF
NA	TRBV6-5	TRBJ1-2	CASSYSRAWYGYTF
NA	TRBV7-2	TRBJ2-1	CASRLGLYNEQFF
NA	TRBV18	TRBJ2-5	CASSPFKLQETQYF
NA	TRBV5-1	TRBJ2-7	CASSLSRGDTYEQYF
NA	TRBV6-5	TRBJ1-5	CASSSGQSNQPQHF
NA	TRBV7-9	TRBJ2-6	CASSQHTSGANVLTF
NA	TRBV21-1	TRBJ1-5	CASSKVGPMGGAGNQPQHF
TRBD2	TRBV30	TRBJ2-2	CALRRASGSTGELFF
NA	TRBV6-5	TRBJ1-1	CASSYSRGWNTEAFF
NA	TRBV5-1	TRBJ2-3	CASSLGPYTQYF